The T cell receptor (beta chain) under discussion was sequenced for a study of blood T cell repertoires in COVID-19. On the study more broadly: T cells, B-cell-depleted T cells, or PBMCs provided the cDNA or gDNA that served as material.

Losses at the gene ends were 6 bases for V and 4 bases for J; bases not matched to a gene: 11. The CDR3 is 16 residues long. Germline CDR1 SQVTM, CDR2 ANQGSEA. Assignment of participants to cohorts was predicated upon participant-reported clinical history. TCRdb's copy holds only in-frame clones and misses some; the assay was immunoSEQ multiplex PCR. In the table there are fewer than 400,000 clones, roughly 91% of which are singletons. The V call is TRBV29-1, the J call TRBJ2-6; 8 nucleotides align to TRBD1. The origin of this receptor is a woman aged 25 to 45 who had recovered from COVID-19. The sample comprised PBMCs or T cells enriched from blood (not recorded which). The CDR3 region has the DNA TGCAGCGTAAAAGGACAGGGACGATCAGGGGCCAACGTCCTGACTTTC. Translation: CSVKGQGRSGANVLTF.